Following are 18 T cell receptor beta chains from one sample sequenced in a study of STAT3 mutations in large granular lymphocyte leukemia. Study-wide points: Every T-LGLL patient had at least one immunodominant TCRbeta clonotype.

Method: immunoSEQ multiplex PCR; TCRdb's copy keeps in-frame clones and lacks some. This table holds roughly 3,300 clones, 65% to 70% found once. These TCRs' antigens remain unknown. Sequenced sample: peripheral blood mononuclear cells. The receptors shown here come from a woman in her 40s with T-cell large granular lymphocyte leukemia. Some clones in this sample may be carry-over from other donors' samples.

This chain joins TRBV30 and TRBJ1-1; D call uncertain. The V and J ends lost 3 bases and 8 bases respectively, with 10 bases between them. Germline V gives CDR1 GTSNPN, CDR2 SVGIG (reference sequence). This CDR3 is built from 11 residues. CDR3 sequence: CAWSLKWEAFF. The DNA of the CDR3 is TGTGCCTGGAGCCTCAAATGGGAAGCTTTCTTT.

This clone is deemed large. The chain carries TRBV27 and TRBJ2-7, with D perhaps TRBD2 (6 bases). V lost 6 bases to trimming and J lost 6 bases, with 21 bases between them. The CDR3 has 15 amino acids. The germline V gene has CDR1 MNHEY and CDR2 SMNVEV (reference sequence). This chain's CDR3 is CASRRDSRSVGEQYF. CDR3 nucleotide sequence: TGTGCCAGCAGGCGGGACTCGAGGTCCGTAGGCGAGCAGTACTTC.

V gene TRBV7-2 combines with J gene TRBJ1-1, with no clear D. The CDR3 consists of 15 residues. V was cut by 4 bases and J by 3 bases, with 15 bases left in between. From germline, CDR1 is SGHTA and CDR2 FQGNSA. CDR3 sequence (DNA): TGTGCCAGCAGCTCTAGCCCTGGGCAGTACACTGAAGCTTTCTTT. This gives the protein CASSSSPGQYTEAFF.

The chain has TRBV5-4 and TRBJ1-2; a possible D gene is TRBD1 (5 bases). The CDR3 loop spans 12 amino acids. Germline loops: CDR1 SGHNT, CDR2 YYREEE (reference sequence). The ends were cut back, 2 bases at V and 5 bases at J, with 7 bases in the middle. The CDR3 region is CASSFREYGYTF. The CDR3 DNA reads TGTGCCAGCAGCTTCAGGGAATATGGCTACACCTTC.

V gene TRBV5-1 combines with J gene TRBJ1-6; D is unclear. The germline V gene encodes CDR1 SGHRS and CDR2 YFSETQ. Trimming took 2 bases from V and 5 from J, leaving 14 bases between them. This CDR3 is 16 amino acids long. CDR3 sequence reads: CASSLNAVGHNSPLHF. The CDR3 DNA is TGCGCCAGCAGCTTAAATGCTGTGGGTCATAATTCACCCCTCCACTTT.

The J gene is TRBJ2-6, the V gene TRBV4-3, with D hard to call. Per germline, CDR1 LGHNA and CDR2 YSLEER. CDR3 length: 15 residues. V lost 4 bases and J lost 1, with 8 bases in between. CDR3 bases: TGCGCCAGCAGCCTGGCGAGATCTGGGGCCAACGTCCTGACTTTC. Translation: CASSLARSGANVLTF.

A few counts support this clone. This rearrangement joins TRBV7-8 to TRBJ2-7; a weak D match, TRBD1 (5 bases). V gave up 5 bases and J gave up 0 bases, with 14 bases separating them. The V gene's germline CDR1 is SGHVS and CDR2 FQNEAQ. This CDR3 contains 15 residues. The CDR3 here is CASSPYQGPSYEQYF. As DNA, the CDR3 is TGTGCCAGCAGCCCCTATCAGGGTCCCTCCTACGAGCAGTACTTC.

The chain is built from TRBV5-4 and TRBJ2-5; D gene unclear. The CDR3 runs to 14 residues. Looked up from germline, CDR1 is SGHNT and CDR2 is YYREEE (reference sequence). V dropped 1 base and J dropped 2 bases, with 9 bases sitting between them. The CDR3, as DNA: TGTGCCAGCAGCTTGTTCTTAGCTCAAGAGACCCAGTACTTC. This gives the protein CASSLFLAQETQYF.

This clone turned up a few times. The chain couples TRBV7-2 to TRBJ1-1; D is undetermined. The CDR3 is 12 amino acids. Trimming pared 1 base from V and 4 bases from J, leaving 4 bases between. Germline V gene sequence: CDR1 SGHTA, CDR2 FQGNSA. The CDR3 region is CASSLDATEAFF. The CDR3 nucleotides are TGTGCCAGCAGCTTAGACGCCACTGAAGCTTTCTTT.

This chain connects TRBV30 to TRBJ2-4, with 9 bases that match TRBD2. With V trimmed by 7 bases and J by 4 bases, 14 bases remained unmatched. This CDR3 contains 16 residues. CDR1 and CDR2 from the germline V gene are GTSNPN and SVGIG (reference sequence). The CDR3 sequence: CAFPYQRGAGKNIQYF. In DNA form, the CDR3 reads TGTGCCTTCCCCTATCAGCGGGGGGCCGGGAAAAACATTCAGTACTTC.

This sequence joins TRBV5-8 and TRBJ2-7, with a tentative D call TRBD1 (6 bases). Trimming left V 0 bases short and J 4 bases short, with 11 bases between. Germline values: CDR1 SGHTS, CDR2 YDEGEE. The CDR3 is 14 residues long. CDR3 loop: CASSLGQGLYEQYF. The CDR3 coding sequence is TGTGCCAGCAGCTTGGGGCAGGGGTTGTACGAGCAGTACTTC.

In DNA, the CDR3 is TGTGCCAGCAGCTTGGCCTCGGGGGGGCTCTACGAGCAGTACTTC. Amino acid sequence: CASSLASGGLYEQYF. V and J are TRBV5-8 and TRBJ2-7; 8 positions agree with TRBD2. The CDR3 consists of 15 residues. V lost 0 bases and J lost 3; bases outside the gene matches: 5. Germline V gene data show CDR1 as SGHTS and CDR2 as YDEGEE. The whole variable domain, filled in from reference TRBV5-8 and TRBJ2-7, reads EAGVTQSPTHLIKTRGQQATLRCSPISGHTSVYWYQQALGLGLQFLLWYDEGEERNRGNFPPRFSGRQFPNYSSELNVNALELEDSALYLCASSLASGGLYEQYFGPGTRLTVT.

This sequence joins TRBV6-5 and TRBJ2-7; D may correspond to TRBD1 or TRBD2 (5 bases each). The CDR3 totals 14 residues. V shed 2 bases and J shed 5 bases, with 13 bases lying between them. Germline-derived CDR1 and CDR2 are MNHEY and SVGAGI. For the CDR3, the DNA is TGTGCCAGCAGTTACACTTCGGGACGCAACGAGCAGTACTTC. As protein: CASSYTSGRNEQYF.

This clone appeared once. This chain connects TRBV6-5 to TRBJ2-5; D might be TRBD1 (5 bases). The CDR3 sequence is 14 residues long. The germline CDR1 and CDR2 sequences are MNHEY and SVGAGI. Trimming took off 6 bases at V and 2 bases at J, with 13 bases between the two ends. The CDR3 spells CASSRVRVQETQYF. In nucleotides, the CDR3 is TGTGCCAGCAGCCGCGTCAGGGTACAAGAGACCCAGTACTTC.

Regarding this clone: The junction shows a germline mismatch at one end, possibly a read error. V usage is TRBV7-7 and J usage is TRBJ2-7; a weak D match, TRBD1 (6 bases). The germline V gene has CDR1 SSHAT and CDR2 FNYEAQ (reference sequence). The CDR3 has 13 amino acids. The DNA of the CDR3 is TGTGCTAGCAGCTTAGGACAGTACTACGAGCAGTACTTC. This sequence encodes CASSLGQYYEQYF. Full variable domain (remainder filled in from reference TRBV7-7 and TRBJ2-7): GAGVSQSPRYKVTKRGQDVTLRCDPISSHATLYWYQQALGQGPEFLTYFNYEAQPDKSGLPSDRFSAERPEGSISTLTIQRTEQRDSAMYRCASSLGQYYEQYFGPGTRLTVT.

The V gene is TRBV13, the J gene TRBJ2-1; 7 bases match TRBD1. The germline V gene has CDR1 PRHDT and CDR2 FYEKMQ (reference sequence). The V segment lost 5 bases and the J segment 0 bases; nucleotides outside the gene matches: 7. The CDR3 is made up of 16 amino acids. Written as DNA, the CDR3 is TGTGCCAGCAGCAGGACAGGTGACTTCTCCTACAATGAGCAGTTCTTC. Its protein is CASSRTGDFSYNEQFF.

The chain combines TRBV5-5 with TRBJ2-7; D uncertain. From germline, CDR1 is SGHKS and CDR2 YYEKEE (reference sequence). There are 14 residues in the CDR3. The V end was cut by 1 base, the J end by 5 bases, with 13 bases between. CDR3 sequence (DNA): TGTGCCAGCAGCTTGATGTGGGGAAGCAACGAGCAGTACTTC. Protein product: CASSLMWGSNEQYF.

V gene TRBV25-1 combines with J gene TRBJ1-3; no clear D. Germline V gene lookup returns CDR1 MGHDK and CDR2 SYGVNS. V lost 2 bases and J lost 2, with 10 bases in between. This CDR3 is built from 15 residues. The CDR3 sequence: CASSEPGITGNTIYF. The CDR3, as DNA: TGTGCCAGCAGTGAACCGGGGATCACTGGAAACACCATATATTTT.